Listed below are T cell receptor beta chains from one sample, sequenced in a study of shared clonotypes between healthy human individuals. Sequencing was performed with immunoSEQ multiplex PCR; in TCRdb, only in-frame clones are kept and a portion is missing. The data hold millions of clones, with roughly 92% observed a single time. Sequencing used naive CD4+ T cells sorted from blood. Source of these receptors: a young man in good health. CDR3s include the opening cysteine and the closing phenylalanine or tryptophan. Fields, in order: CDR3 DNA, CDR3 protein, clone size, D gene, J gene, V gene. D genes are given only for firm matches. Expanded clones get a size class; other rows say once, few or many, or leave the size out.

CDR3nt: TGTGCCAGCAGCTGGACTATAAATCAAGAGACCCAGTACTTC
CDR3aa: CASSWTINQETQYF
abundance: .
d_gene: .
j_gene: TRBJ2-5
v_gene: TRBV7-2

CDR3nt: TGCGCCAGCAGCTCACAGAAACAGGTCCCTAGCTCTGGGGCCAACGTCCTGACTTTC
CDR3aa: CASSSQKQVPSSGANVLTF
abundance: .
d_gene: .
j_gene: TRBJ2-6
v_gene: TRBV5-1

CDR3nt: TGCGCCAGCAGCCGTCTAGTGGGGTCGTTTGACAATGAGCAGTTCTTC
CDR3aa: CASSRLVGSFDNEQFF
abundance: .
d_gene: .
j_gene: TRBJ2-1
v_gene: TRBV4-1

CDR3nt: TGTGCCAGCAGCGTAAGGGGGCGTAACAATGAGCAGTTCTTC
CDR3aa: CASSVRGRNNEQFF
abundance: .
d_gene: TRBD1
j_gene: TRBJ2-1
v_gene: TRBV7-2

CDR3nt: TGTGCCAGCAGTTTAGGAAGGGTAGGTCAGCCCCAGCATTTT
CDR3aa: CASSLGRVGQPQHF
abundance: .
d_gene: .
j_gene: TRBJ1-5
v_gene: TRBV28

CDR3nt: TGTGCCAGCTCACCACGACTAGCGGGGGGGCCGGACGAGCAGTACTTC
CDR3aa: CASSPRLAGGPDEQYF
abundance: .
d_gene: TRBD2
j_gene: TRBJ2-7
v_gene: TRBV18

CDR3nt: TGCGCCAGCAGTGGGTCAGGGGGGTTTGGTTCTGAAGCTTTCTTT
CDR3aa: CASSGSGGFGSEAFF
abundance: once
d_gene: TRBD1
j_gene: TRBJ1-1
v_gene: TRBV10-2

CDR3nt: TGTGCCAGCAACGCAGGGGGCGCCTACGAGCAGTACTTC
CDR3aa: CASNAGGAYEQYF
abundance: .
d_gene: TRBD1
j_gene: TRBJ2-7
v_gene: TRBV27

CDR3nt: TGTGCCAGCAGCGACAGGGTAGGAAATCAGCCCCAGCATTTT
CDR3aa: CASSDRVGNQPQHF
abundance: .
d_gene: TRBD1
j_gene: TRBJ1-5
v_gene: TRBV2

CDR3nt: TGTGCCAGCGGCTTGGGGCCGCCCCAGCATTTT
CDR3aa: CASGLGPPQHF
abundance: once
d_gene: .
j_gene: TRBJ1-5
v_gene: TRBV27

CDR3nt: TGTGCCAGCAGCTTGGGGGACAGGGGGATCTATGGCTACACCTTC
CDR3aa: CASSLGDRGIYGYTF
abundance: .
d_gene: TRBD1
j_gene: TRBJ1-2
v_gene: TRBV7-9

CDR3nt: TGTGCCAGCACGCCGGGGGTGGGTTACAATGAGCAGTTCTTC
CDR3aa: CASTPGVGYNEQFF
abundance: .
d_gene: .
j_gene: TRBJ2-1
v_gene: TRBV6-5

CDR3nt: TGTGCCAGCAGTGGTGGGGAGGGCTCCTATAATTCACCCCTCCACTTT
CDR3aa: CASSGGEGSYNSPLHF
abundance: .
d_gene: .
j_gene: TRBJ1-6
v_gene: TRBV9

CDR3nt: TGTGCCAGCAGCCAGGACACGAATTCACCCCTCCACTTT
CDR3aa: CASSQDTNSPLHF
abundance: once
d_gene: .
j_gene: TRBJ1-6
v_gene: TRBV2

CDR3nt: TGTGCCAGCAGTGAAGCCCCCTACTATAGCAATCAGCCCCAGCATTTT
CDR3aa: CASSEAPYYSNQPQHF
abundance: .
d_gene: .
j_gene: TRBJ1-5
v_gene: TRBV6-1

CDR3nt: TGTGCCAGTAGGGAGGTGGGCACAGATACGCAGTATTTT
CDR3aa: CASREVGTDTQYF
abundance: .
d_gene: .
j_gene: TRBJ2-3
v_gene: TRBV19

CDR3nt: TGTGCTAGTGGTTTGGTAAAAGGGGGGAACACTGAAGCTTTCTTT
CDR3aa: CASGLVKGGNTEAFF
abundance: once
d_gene: .
j_gene: TRBJ1-1
v_gene: TRBV12-5

CDR3nt: TGTGCCAGCAGCTTGGGAGGGGGGGAGACCCAGTACTTC
CDR3aa: CASSLGGGETQYF
abundance: .
d_gene: .
j_gene: TRBJ2-5
v_gene: TRBV5-4

CDR3nt: TGTGCCAGCAGCTTAAACGGGAACTCTGGAAACACCATATATTTT
CDR3aa: CASSLNGNSGNTIYF
abundance: .
d_gene: .
j_gene: TRBJ1-3
v_gene: TRBV5-5

CDR3nt: TGTGCCAGTAGTATATATCCAGGGGTATCACCCCTCCACTTT
CDR3aa: CASSIYPGVSPLHF
abundance: once
d_gene: .
j_gene: TRBJ1-6
v_gene: TRBV19

CDR3nt: TGTGCCAGCAGCGCGATCAGGGACACCTACGAGCAGTACTTC
CDR3aa: CASSAIRDTYEQYF
abundance: .
d_gene: .
j_gene: TRBJ2-7
v_gene: TRBV7-8

CDR3nt: TGTGCCAGCAGCCAAACGACAGATACGCAGTATTTT
CDR3aa: CASSQTTDTQYF
abundance: once
d_gene: .
j_gene: TRBJ2-3
v_gene: TRBV7-2

CDR3nt: TGTGCCAGCAGCTTGGCCGGGGATCAGCCCCAGCATTTT
CDR3aa: CASSLAGDQPQHF
abundance: few
d_gene: .
j_gene: TRBJ1-5
v_gene: TRBV5-4

CDR3nt: TGCGCCAGCAGCTTGGTTGAGGTGTTGCGGGGAAACACCGGGGAGCTGTTTTTT
CDR3aa: CASSLVEVLRGNTGELFF
abundance: .
d_gene: .
j_gene: TRBJ2-2
v_gene: TRBV5-1

CDR3nt: TGTGCCAGCAGCTTCGGGCAGGCCTCTGGAAACACCATATATTTT
CDR3aa: CASSFGQASGNTIYF
abundance: .
d_gene: .
j_gene: TRBJ1-3
v_gene: TRBV5-5

CDR3nt: TGCGCCAGCAGCCATGGACAGGGGGTTTCTGGAAACACCATATATTTT
CDR3aa: CASSHGQGVSGNTIYF
abundance: .
d_gene: TRBD1
j_gene: TRBJ1-3
v_gene: TRBV4-1

CDR3nt: TGTGCCAGCAGCCCACACGGACACGGGGGACTAGCCGCAGATACGCAGTATTTT
CDR3aa: CASSPHGHGGLAADTQYF
abundance: once
d_gene: TRBD2
j_gene: TRBJ2-3
v_gene: TRBV7-2

CDR3nt: TGTGCGGGCTCACGGGGGTCTAGCACAGATACGCAGTATTTT
CDR3aa: CAGSRGSSTDTQYF
abundance: .
d_gene: .
j_gene: TRBJ2-3
v_gene: TRBV28